Following are 26 T cell receptor beta chains from one sample sequenced in a study of blood T cell repertoires in COVID-19. TCRdb's table, derived via immunoSEQ multiplex PCR, lists solely in-frame clones and lacks some. Here the sample spans fewer than 85,000 clones, roughly 88% being singletons. The sequenced sample consisted of peripheral blood. The receptor set was obtained from a human donor in a cohort sampled during active COVID-19.

The chain is built from TRBV7-2 and TRBJ2-7; 9 bases are shared with TRBD1. Trimming took 1 base from V and 4 from J; bases not matched to a gene: 5. Germline CDR1 and CDR2: SGHTA and FQGNSA. This CDR3 is 15 amino acids long. Here the CDR3 reads CASSLGGQGGYEQYF. Written as DNA, the CDR3 is TGTGCCAGCAGCTTAGGGGGACAGGGAGGGTACGAGCAGTACTTC.

This chain links TRBV2 with TRBJ1-1; tentatively, D is TRBD1 (5 bases). The length of the CDR3 is 13 residues. CDR1 SNHLY and CDR2 FYNNEI come from the germline V gene. With 6 bases removed from V and 1 base from J, the gap between germline ends came to 9 bases. The CDR3 protein is CASRAGWNTEAFF. The CDR3, as DNA: TGTGCCAGCAGGGCAGGGTGGAACACTGAAGCTTTCTTT.

V and J are TRBV9 and TRBJ2-7; 10 bases align to TRBD1. Germline V gene data show CDR1 as SGDLS and CDR2 as YYNGEE. V lost 2 bases, J lost 7 bases, and 6 bases stayed unmatched. This CDR3 has 14 amino acids. CDR3 coding DNA: TGTGCCAGCAGCGTGGGACAGGGGATAGGAGAGCAGTACTTC. Translation: CASSVGQGIGEQYF.

The chain combines TRBV28 with TRBJ1-4, with D possibly matching TRBD1 (5 bases). There are 17 residues in the CDR3. Germline V gene sequence: CDR1 MDHEN, CDR2 SYDVKM. V gave up 1 base and J gave up 2 bases, with 14 bases separating them. The CDR3 region is CASSLLGVGETNEKLFF. The CDR3 DNA reads as TGTGCCAGCAGTTTATTAGGGGTAGGAGAGACTAATGAAAAACTGTTTTTT. The entire variable domain, with the rest obtained from reference TRBV28 and TRBJ1-4, is as follows: DVKVTQSSRYLVKRTGEKVFLECVQDMDHENMFWYRQDPGLGLRLIYFSYDVKMKEKGDIPEGYSVSREKKERFSLILESASTNQTSMYLCASSLLGVGETNEKLFFGSGTQLSVL.

The chain is built from TRBV7-2 and TRBJ1-6; possibly TRBD1 for D (6 bases). The germline V gene encodes CDR1 SGHTA and CDR2 FQGNSA. This CDR3 comprises 13 residues. Trimming pared 4 bases from V and 14 bases from J, leaving 15 bases between. CDR3 region: CASSSTGTSTLHF. The CDR3 DNA is TGTGCCAGCAGCTCCACCGGGACATCAACCCTCCACTTT.

V usage is TRBV19 and J usage is TRBJ2-7, with 8 bases aligning to TRBD1. The CDR3 loop spans 15 amino acids. With 5 bases clipped from V and 2 bases from J, the junction kept 8 bases outside the gene matches. The germline V gene has CDR1 LNHDA and CDR2 SQIVND (reference sequence). CDR3 nucleotide sequence: TGTGCCAGTAGTCTCCGGACAGGGAGGACCTACGAGCAGTACTTC. Its translation: CASSLRTGRTYEQYF. Filled out from reference TRBV19 and TRBJ2-7, the complete variable domain reads DGGITQSPKYLFRKEGQNVTLSCEQNLNHDAMYWYRQDPGQGLRLIYYSQIVNDFQKGDIAEGYSVSREKKESFPLTVTSAQKNPTAFYLCASSLRTGRTYEQYFGPGTRLTVT.

The chain is built from TRBV5-1 and TRBJ2-2, with no clear D. The V gene's germline CDR1 is SGHRS and CDR2 YFSETQ. The V gene lost 0 bases and the J gene lost 1 base, with 7 bases spanning the gap. The CDR3 is made up of 15 amino acids. CDR3 amino acids: CASSLDQVNTGELFF. Here the CDR3 DNA reads TGCGCCAGCAGCTTGGATCAGGTGAACACCGGGGAGCTGTTTTTT.

The chain recombines TRBV5-5 with TRBJ2-7; D gene uncertain. This CDR3 spans 14 amino acids. Per germline, CDR1 SGHKS and CDR2 YYEKEE (reference sequence). V shed 2 bases and J shed 2 bases, with 11 bases lying between them. The CDR3 loop reads CASSLRQVAYEQYF. CDR3 sequence (DNA): TGTGCCAGCAGCTTACGACAAGTCGCCTACGAGCAGTACTTC.

The gene calls are TRBV28 and TRBJ1-2; D is perhaps TRBD1 (5 bases). There are 14 residues in the CDR3. Trimming removed 4 bases from V and 4 bases from J, with 13 bases in between. Germline V gene data show CDR1 as MDHEN and CDR2 as SYDVKM. In DNA, the CDR3 is TGTGCCAGCAGTTCCCGAGACAGCTTCTATGGCTACACCTTC. Translated, it gives CASSSRDSFYGYTF.

The chain is built from TRBV3-1 (or the pseudogene TRBV3-2) and TRBJ2-2, with 8 bases matching TRBD2. The germline CDR1 and CDR2 sequences are LGHDT and YNNKEL (reference sequence). J lost 4 bases, V lost 4 bases, and 2 bases had no gene match. This CDR3 contains 14 residues. As DNA, the CDR3 is TGTGCCAGCAGCCTAGCGGGGTCCACCGGGGAGCTGTTTTTT. Translating gives CASSLAGSTGELFF.

This chain joins TRBV2 and TRBJ1-5, with D possibly being TRBD1 (5 bases). This CDR3 comprises 14 residues. From germline, CDR1 is SNHLY and CDR2 FYNNEI. V lost 8 bases to trimming and J lost 1 base, with 12 bases between them. The CDR3 DNA is TGTGCCAGCGGGGCCACCCAGAGCAATCAGCCCCAGCATTTT. It yields the protein CASGATQSNQPQHF.

The chain couples TRBV5-1 to TRBJ2-7, with TRBD1 matching 11 bases. The length of the CDR3 is 14 residues. With 2 bases clipped from V and 6 bases from J, the junction kept 4 bases outside the gene matches. Germline CDR1 is SGHRS and CDR2 is YFSETQ. CDR3 sequence (DNA): TGCGCCAGCAGCTTCCGGACAGGGGGCTTCGAGCAGTACTTC. This encodes CASSFRTGGFEQYF.

The chain uses TRBV2 and TRBJ2-3; 9 bases are shared with TRBD2. V shed 4 bases, J shed 6 bases, and the junction held 8 bases outside the gene matches. This CDR3 comprises 15 residues. Per germline, CDR1 SNHLY and CDR2 FYNNEI. The DNA for the CDR3 is TGTGCCAGCAGTGGGCGGCGGGGGGGATCCGATACGCAGTATTTT. It encodes CASSGRRGGSDTQYF.

The V call is TRBV5-1, the J call TRBJ2-3; tentative D call: TRBD2 (5 bases). V was clipped by 1 base and J by 1 base, with 7 bases between them. This CDR3 comprises 14 residues. Germline V gene lookup returns CDR1 SGHRS and CDR2 YFSETQ. The CDR3 coding sequence is TGCGCCAGCAGCTTGCGGCGGGGCACAGATACGCAGTATTTT. This encodes CASSLRRGTDTQYF. Full variable domain (rest looked up from reference TRBV5-1 and TRBJ2-3): KAGVTQTPRYLIKTRGQQVTLSCSPISGHRSVSWYQQTPGQGLQFLFEYFSETQRNKGNFPGRFSGRQFSNSRSEMNVSTLELGDSALYLCASSLRRGTDTQYFGPGTRLTVL.

To note about this clone: The same CDR3 can be traced to other DNA sequences in this sample. The chain has TRBV5-4 and TRBJ2-1, with 9 bases that match TRBD2. V trimming: 2 bases; J trimming: 0 bases; junction bases outside the gene matches: 3. CDR1 is SGHNT and CDR2 is YYREEE in the germline V gene (reference sequence). The CDR3 extends over 16 amino acids. CDR3 DNA sequence: TGTGCCAGCAGCTTAGCGGGGGGCAGCTCCTACAATGAGCAGTTCTTC. It is translated as CASSLAGGSSYNEQFF.

This clone was seen a single time. V gene TRBV6-5 combines with J gene TRBJ2-5; D is perhaps TRBD2 (6 bases). CDR1 is MNHEY and CDR2 is SVGAGI in the germline V gene. V was cut by 7 bases and J by 7 bases, with 22 bases left in between. The CDR3 has 15 amino acids. CDR3: CASTPPGTPGGTQYF. The CDR3 DNA sequence: TGTGCCAGCACCCCCCCCGGGACTCCGGGTGGGACCCAGTACTTC.

This sequence joins TRBV15 and TRBJ2-7; D may be TRBD2 (5 bases). Deletions cut 5 bases from V and 4 bases from J, with 21 bases between. Germline CDR1 reads LNHNV; CDR2 reads YYDKDF (reference sequence). The CDR3 consists of 16 residues. The CDR3 DNA sequence: TGTGCCACCAGCCCCAGAGGGTCGTCTAGAACTTACGAGCAGTACTTC. Protein product: CATSPRGSSRTYEQYF.

This clone was observed a single time. The chain uses TRBV6-5 and TRBJ1-1; D unresolved. Trimming took 4 bases from V and 4 from J, leaving 19 bases between them. Germline V gene sequence: CDR1 MNHEY, CDR2 SVGAGI. The CDR3 sequence is 16 residues long. The CDR3 region is CASSSPGRGRGTEAFF. CDR3 sequence (DNA): TGTGCCAGCAGTTCCCCCGGTAGAGGGAGAGGCACTGAAGCTTTCTTT.

The chain couples TRBV19 to TRBJ2-1; the match to TRBD2 covers 11 bases. The length of the CDR3 is 10 residues. Losses at the gene ends were 10 bases for V and 12 bases for J; bases not matched to a gene: 2. Germline V gene data show CDR1 as LNHDA and CDR2 as SQIVND (reference sequence). The CDR3 here is CATGTSGQFF. CDR3 DNA sequence: TGTGCCACCGGGACTAGCGGGCAGTTCTTC.

This rearrangement joins TRBV18 to TRBJ2-3; 14 nucleotides agree with TRBD2. From germline, CDR1 is KGHSH and CDR2 LQKENI. CDR3 size: 16 residues. Losses at the gene ends were 4 bases for V and 5 bases for J; bases not matched to a gene: 5. In DNA form, the CDR3 reads TGTGCCAGCTCACGACTAGCGGGGGGGCCGGGAGATACGCAGTATTTT. It is translated as CASSRLAGGPGDTQYF.

This chain joins TRBV19 and TRBJ2-7; 7 bases are shared with TRBD1. Germline V CDR1 and CDR2: LNHDA, SQIVND (reference sequence). V lost 5 bases to trimming and J lost 3 bases; unmatched junction nucleotides: 7. The CDR3 sequence is 14 residues long. The DNA for the CDR3 is TGTGCCAGTAGTCGCCGCGACAGGGACTACGAGCAGTACTTC. Its translation is CASSRRDRDYEQYF.

The chain carries TRBV5-5 and TRBJ1-5; TRBD1 is a possible D gene (6 bases). The CDR3 has 17 residues. Germline-derived CDR1 and CDR2 are SGHKS and YYEKEE (reference sequence). Trimming left V 4 bases short and J 7 bases short, with 24 bases between. This chain's CDR3 is CASSKGPTGRSEQPQHF. CDR3 nucleotides: TGTGCCAGCAGCAAAGGGCCCACAGGGCGGTCAGAACAGCCCCAGCATTTT.

The chain joins TRBV5-4 to TRBJ1-4; D unresolved. This CDR3 is 16 amino acids long. The V end lost 0 bases, the J end lost 0 bases, and 9 bases lay between the germline ends. Germline-derived CDR1 and CDR2 are SGHNT and YYREEE (reference sequence). The CDR3 is CASSLGGPTTNEKLFF. DNA of the CDR3: TGTGCCAGCAGCTTGGGCGGCCCCACAACTAATGAAAAACTGTTTTTT. The entire variable domain, with the rest obtained from reference TRBV5-4 and TRBJ1-4, is as follows: ETGVTQSPTHLIKTRGQQVTLRCSSQSGHNTVSWYQQALGQGPQFIFQYYREEENGRGNFPPRFSGLQFPNYSSELNVNALELDDSALYLCASSLGGPTTNEKLFFGSGTQLSVL.

The chain links TRBV27 to TRBJ2-7, with 9 bases aligning to TRBD1. Germline assignment: CDR1 MNHEY and CDR2 SMNVEV (reference sequence). Trimming at V came to 1 base and at J to 6 bases, leaving 7 bases not matched to a gene. This CDR3 is built from 15 residues. The CDR3 spells CASSLFWDRVTEQYF. The CDR3 coding sequence is TGTGCCAGCAGTTTATTTTGGGACAGGGTCACCGAGCAGTACTTC.

This clone was observed a handful of times. Different DNA sequences within this sample yield the same CDR3. V is TRBV5-1 and J is TRBJ1-3; 8 positions agree with TRBD1. The CDR3 contains 15 residues. Germline V CDR1 and CDR2: SGHRS, YFSETQ. V was pared by 0 bases and J by 1 base, with 0 bases of the junction left unmatched. DNA of the CDR3: TGCGCCAGCAGCTTGGGGACAGGGTCTGGAAACACCATATATTTT. This translates into CASSLGTGSGNTIYF.

The chain links TRBV5-4 to TRBJ2-2; no firm D call. The V end lost 0 bases, the J end lost 3 bases, and 12 bases lay between the germline ends. Germline loops: CDR1 SGHNT, CDR2 YYREEE (reference sequence). The CDR3 consists of 16 residues. The CDR3 region has the DNA TGTGCCAGCAGCTTGGTGGCAGGATGGGACACCGGGGAGCTGTTTTTT. Translating it yields CASSLVAGWDTGELFF.